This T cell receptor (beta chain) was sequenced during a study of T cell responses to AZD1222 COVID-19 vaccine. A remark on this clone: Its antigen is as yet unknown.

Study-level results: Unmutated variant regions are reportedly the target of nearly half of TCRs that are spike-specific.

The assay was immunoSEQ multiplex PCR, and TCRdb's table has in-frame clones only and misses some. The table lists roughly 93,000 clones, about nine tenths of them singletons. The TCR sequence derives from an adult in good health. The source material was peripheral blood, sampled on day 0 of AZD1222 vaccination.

The CDR3 sequence: CASSYSGGSHTDTQYF. The CDR3 coding sequence is TGTGCCAGCAGTTACTCGGGCGGTTCCCACACAGATACGCAGTATTTT. The chain joins TRBV6-5 to TRBJ2-3; D is unclear. The length of the CDR3 is 16 residues. V gave up 0 bases and J gave up 2 bases, with 12 bases separating them. Germline loops: CDR1 MNHEY, CDR2 SVGAGI.